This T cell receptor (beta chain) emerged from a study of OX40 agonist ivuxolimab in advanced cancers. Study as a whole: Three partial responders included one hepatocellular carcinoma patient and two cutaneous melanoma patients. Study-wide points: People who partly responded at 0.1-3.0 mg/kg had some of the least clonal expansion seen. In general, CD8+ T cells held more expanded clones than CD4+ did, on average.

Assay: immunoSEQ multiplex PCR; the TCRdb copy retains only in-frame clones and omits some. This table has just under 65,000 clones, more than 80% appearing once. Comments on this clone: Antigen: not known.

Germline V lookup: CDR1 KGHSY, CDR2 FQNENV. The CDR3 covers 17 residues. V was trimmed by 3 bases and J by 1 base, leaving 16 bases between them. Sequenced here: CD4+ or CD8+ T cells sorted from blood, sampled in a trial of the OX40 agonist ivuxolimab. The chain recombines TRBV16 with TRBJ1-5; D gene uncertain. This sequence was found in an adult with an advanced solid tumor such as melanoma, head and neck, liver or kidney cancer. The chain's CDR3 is CASSHLGPMRSNQPQHF. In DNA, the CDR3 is TGTGCCAGCAGCCACCTAGGGCCCATGAGGAGCAATCAGCCCCAGCATTTT.